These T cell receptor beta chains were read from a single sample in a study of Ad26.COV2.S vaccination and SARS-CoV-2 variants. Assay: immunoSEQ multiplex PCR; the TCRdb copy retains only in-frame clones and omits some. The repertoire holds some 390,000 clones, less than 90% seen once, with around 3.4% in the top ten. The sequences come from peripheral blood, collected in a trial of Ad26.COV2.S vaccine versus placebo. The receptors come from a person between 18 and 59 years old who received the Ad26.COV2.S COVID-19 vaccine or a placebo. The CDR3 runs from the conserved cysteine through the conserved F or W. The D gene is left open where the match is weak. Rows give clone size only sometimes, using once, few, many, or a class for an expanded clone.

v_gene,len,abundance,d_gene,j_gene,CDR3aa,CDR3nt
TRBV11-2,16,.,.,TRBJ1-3,CASSPHTGTSGNTIYF,TGTGCCAGCAGCCCACACACAGGGACCTCTGGAAACACCATATATTTT
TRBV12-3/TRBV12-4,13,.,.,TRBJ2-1,CASSAGADNEQFF,TGTGCCAGCTCGGCGGGGGCCGACAATGAGCAGTTCTTC
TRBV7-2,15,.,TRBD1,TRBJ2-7,CASSLDGDRGIEQYF,TGTGCCAGCAGCCTAGACGGGGACAGGGGGATCGAGCAGTACTTC
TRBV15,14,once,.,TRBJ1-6,CATSRDQGYSPLHF,TGTGCCACCAGCAGAGATCAAGGGTATTCACCCCTCCACTTT
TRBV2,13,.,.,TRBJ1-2,CASSADNNYGYTF,TGTGCCAGCAGTGCAGATAATAACTATGGCTACACCTTC
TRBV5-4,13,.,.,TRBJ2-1,CASSLASINEQFF,TGTGCCAGCAGCTTGGCCTCGATCAACGAGCAGTTCTTC
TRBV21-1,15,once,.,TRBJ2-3,CASSTAGGGTDTQYF,TGTGCCAGCAGCACCGCCGGGGGGGGCACAGATACGCAGTATTTT
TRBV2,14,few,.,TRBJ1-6,CASRGQRYNSPLHF,TGTGCCAGCAGAGGACAGAGGTATAATTCACCCCTCCACTTT
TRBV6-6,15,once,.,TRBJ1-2,CASGAGTPSIWGYTF,TGTGCCAGCGGGGCCGGGACACCATCCATCTGGGGCTACACCTTC
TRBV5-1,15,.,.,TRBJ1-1,CASSLALTGSTEAFF,TGCGCCAGCAGCTTGGCCCTAACAGGGAGCACTGAAGCTTTCTTT
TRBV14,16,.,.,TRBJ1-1,CASSQDIAGLNTEAFF,TGTGCCAGCAGCCAAGATATAGCAGGGCTGAACACTGAAGCTTTCTTT
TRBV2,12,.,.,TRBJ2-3,CASKTDTDTQYF,TGTGCCAGCAAGACAGACACAGATACGCAGTATTTT
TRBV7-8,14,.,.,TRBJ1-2,CASSLLGQGNGYTF,TGTGCCAGCAGCTTATTAGGGCAAGGGAACGGCTACACCTTC
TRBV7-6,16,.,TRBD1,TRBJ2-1,CASSLAYRDRGNEQFF,TGTGCCAGCAGCTTAGCGTACCGGGACAGGGGCAATGAGCAGTTCTTC
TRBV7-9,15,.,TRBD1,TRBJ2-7,CASTLGQGGYYEQYF,TGTGCCAGCACCCTGGGACAGGGGGGTTACTACGAGCAGTACTTC
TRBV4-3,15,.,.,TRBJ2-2,CASSPRQETAGELFF,TGCGCCAGCAGCCCTCGGCAGGAAACGGCCGGGGAGCTGTTTTTT
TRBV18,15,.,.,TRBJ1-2,CASSPRRDSDYGYTF,TGTGCCAGCTCACCGCGGCGGGATTCGGACTATGGCTACACCTTC